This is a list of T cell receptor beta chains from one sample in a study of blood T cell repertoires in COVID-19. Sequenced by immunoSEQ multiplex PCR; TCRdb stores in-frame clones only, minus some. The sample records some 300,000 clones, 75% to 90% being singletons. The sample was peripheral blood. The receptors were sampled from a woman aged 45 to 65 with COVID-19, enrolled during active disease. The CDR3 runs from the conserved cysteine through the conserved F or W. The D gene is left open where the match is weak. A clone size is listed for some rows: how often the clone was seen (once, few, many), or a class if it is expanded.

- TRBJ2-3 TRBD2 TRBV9 CASSVEGTSGRFTQYF TGTGCCAGCAGCGTAGAGGGGACTAGCGGGAGGTTTACGCAGTATTTT
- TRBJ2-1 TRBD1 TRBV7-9 CASSLGLQGALGEQFF TGTGCCAGCAGCTTAGGGTTACAGGGGGCATTAGGTGAGCAGTTCTTC
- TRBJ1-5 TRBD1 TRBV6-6 CASSLGDRGNNQPQHF TGTGCCAGCAGCCTCGGCGACAGGGGTAATAATCAGCCCCAGCATTTT
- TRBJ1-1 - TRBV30 CAWMAGPNTEAFF TGTGCCTGGATGGCAGGGCCAAACACTGAAGCTTTCTTT
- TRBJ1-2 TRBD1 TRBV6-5 CASSYFSGQGSSGYTF TGTGCCAGCAGTTACTTTTCGGGACAGGGATCGAGTGGCTACACCTTC
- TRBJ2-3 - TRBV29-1 CSVTTGIDTQYF TGCAGCGTTACCACAGGGATAGATACGCAGTATTTT
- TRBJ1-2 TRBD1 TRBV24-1 CATSDLSDREEDGYTF TGTGCCACCAGTGATTTGTCGGACAGGGAGGAGGATGGCTACACCTTC
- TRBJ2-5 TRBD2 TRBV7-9 CASSLASGISQETQYF TGTGCCAGCAGCCTGGCTAGCGGGATCTCCCAAGAGACCCAGTACTTC
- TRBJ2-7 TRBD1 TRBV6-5 CASLRNRDRGSKQYF TGTGCCAGCTTGCGCAACCGGGACAGGGGTTCCAAGCAGTACTTC
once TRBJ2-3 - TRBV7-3 CASSLSIIDTQYF TGTGCCAGCAGCTTAAGTATTATAGATACGCAGTATTTT
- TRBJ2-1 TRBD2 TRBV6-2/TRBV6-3 CASSKGGETSGSGDMNEQFF TGTGCCAGCAGTAAGGGGGGGGAAACTAGCGGGAGTGGAGATATGAATGAGCAGTTCTTC
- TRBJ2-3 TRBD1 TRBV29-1 CSVQKYGTGGTDTQYF TGCAGCGTACAGAAGTACGGGACAGGAGGCACAGATACGCAGTATTTT
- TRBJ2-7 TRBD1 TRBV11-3 CASSRRTGISYEQYF TGTGCCAGCAGCCGGCGGACAGGGATTTCCTACGAGCAGTACTTC
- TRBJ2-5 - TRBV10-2 CASRGGGGLETQYF TGCGCCAGCAGGGGAGGGGGAGGGCTAGAGACCCAGTACTTC
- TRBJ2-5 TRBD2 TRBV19 CASSIMTSGRQETQYF TGTGCCAGTAGTATAATGACTAGCGGGCGCCAAGAGACCCAGTACTTC
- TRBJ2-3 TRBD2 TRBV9 CASSVTSGITDTQYF TGTGCCAGCAGCGTCACTAGCGGGATAACAGATACGCAGTATTTT
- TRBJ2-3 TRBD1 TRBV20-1 CSASFGDRVTDTQYF TGCAGTGCTAGTTTCGGGGACAGGGTTACAGATACGCAGTATTTT
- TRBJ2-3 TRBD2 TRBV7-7 CASSLGSGRSTDTQYF TGTGCTAGCAGCTTAGGAAGCGGGAGGAGCACAGATACGCAGTATTTT
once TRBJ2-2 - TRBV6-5 CASNTGRELFF TGTGCCAGCAACACAGGTAGGGAGCTGTTTTTT
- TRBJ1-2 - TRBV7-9 CASSSLRGGSTSSNYGYTF TGTGCCAGCAGCTCCCTCCGGGGGGGCAGCACATCCTCTAACTATGGCTACACCTTC
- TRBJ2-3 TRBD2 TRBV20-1 CSASTASGSYLTDTQYF TGCAGTGCTAGTACGGCTAGCGGGTCCTACCTCACAGATACGCAGTATTTT
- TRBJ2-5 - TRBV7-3 CASSKHGSTQETQYF TGTGCCAGCAGCAAACACGGGTCCACCCAAGAGACCCAGTACTTC
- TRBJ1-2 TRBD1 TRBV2 CASIPGQGIIGYTF TGTGCCAGCATCCCCGGACAGGGAATAATTGGCTACACCTTC
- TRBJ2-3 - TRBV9 CASSRAVTDTQYF TGTGCCAGCAGCAGAGCTGTCACAGATACGCAGTATTTT
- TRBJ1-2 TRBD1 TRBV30 CAWSVGIPSSTGGNTF TGTGCCTGGAGTGTAGGGATACCGTCGTCCACAGGGGGTAACACCTTC
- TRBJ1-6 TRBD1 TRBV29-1 CSVGQGADSPLHF TGCAGCGTTGGACAGGGGGCTGATTCACCCCTCCACTTT
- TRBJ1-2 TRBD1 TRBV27 CATRGRGNYGYTF TGTGCCACCAGGGGCAGGGGGAACTATGGCTACACCTTC
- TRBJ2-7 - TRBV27 CASSPPGGSGSYEQYF TGTGCCAGCAGTCCGCCAGGTGGTAGCGGCTCCTACGAGCAGTACTTC
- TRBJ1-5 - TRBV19 CASYGARQASNQPQHF TGTGCCTCCTATGGGGCCCGACAGGCCAGCAATCAGCCCCAGCATTTT
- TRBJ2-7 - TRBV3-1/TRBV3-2 CASSQGGWGQGYEQYF TGTGCCAGCAGCCAAGGGGGCTGGGGGCAGGGCTACGAGCAGTACTTC
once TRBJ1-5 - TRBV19 CASTEQGIGNQPQHF TGTGCCAGTACGGAGCAGGGAATAGGCAATCAGCCCCAGCATTTT
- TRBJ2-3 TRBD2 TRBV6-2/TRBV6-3 CASSLDVAGGTDTQYF TGTGCCAGCAGTTTGGATGTAGCGGGAGGGACAGATACGCAGTATTTT
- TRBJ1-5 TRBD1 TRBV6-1 CASSEGGDRGFQPQHF TGTGCCAGCAGTGAAGGCGGGGACAGGGGTTTTCAGCCCCAGCATTTT
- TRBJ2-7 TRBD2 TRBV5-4 CASSAPGLAGGHEQYF TGTGCCAGCAGCGCCCCGGGACTAGCGGGAGGACATGAGCAGTACTTC
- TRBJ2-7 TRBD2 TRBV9 CASSPSSGSSYEQYF TGTGCCAGCAGCCCTTCCAGCGGGAGCTCCTACGAGCAGTACTTC
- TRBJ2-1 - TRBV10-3 CAISGQYNEQFF TGTGCCATCAGCGGACAGTACAATGAGCAGTTCTTC
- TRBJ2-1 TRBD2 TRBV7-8 CASSLAGWGTSGHNNEQFF TGTGCCAGCAGCTTAGCTGGGTGGGGGACTAGCGGACACAACAATGAGCAGTTCTTC
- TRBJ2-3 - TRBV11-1 CASSLAIPSRGTQYF TGTGCCAGCAGCTTGGCGATACCCAGTCGGGGTACGCAGTATTTT
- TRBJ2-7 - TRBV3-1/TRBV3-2 CASSQGPTWTVDSYEQYF TGTGCCAGCAGCCAAGGCCCAACGTGGACAGTGGACTCCTACGAGCAGTACTTC
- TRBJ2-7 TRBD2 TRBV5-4 CASSLDWREGPREQYF TGTGCCAGCAGCTTGGACTGGCGGGAGGGCCCTCGCGAGCAGTACTTC
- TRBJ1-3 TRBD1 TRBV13 CASSLKGTGTGNTIYF TGTGCCAGCAGCTTAAAGGGGACAGGGACTGGAAACACCATATATTTT
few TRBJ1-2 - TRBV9 CASSPFTYGYTF TGTGCCAGCAGCCCTTTCACTTATGGCTACACCTTC
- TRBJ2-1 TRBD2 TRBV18 CASSPKLAGAYYEQFF TGTGCCAGCTCACCAAAACTAGCGGGAGCCTACTATGAGCAGTTCTTC
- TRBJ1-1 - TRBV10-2 CASRPGALNTEAFF TGCGCCAGCAGGCCCGGAGCCCTGAACACTGAAGCTTTCTTT
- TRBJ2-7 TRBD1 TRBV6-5 CASTKEDRGRYEQYF TGTGCCAGCACAAAAGAGGACAGGGGTCGTTACGAGCAGTACTTC